Shown below are 26 T cell receptor beta chains from a single sample sequenced in a study of Ad26.COV2.S vaccination and SARS-CoV-2 variants. Assay: immunoSEQ multiplex PCR; the TCRdb copy retains only in-frame clones and omits some. Of about 350,000 clones in the sample, roughly 81% were seen once. Treatment indicated: 19 received Ad26.COV2.S at low or high dose, single or two shots; about 5 received placebo; per-sample allocation not given. At day 63 after the first vaccine or placebo injection, samples were drawn. Material: peripheral blood, obtained in a trial of Ad26.COV2.S vaccine versus placebo. All receptors come from a person aged 18-60 years who received the Ad26.COV2.S COVID-19 vaccine or a placebo.

This chain uses TRBV13 with TRBJ2-2; TRBD1 is a possible D gene (5 bases). V lost 2 bases, J lost 4 bases, and 8 bases lay in between. The germline V gene encodes CDR1 PRHDT and CDR2 FYEKMQ (reference sequence). The CDR3 length is 14 residues. The DNA of the CDR3 is TGTGCCAGCAGCTTAAGGGGTCGCACCGGGGAGCTGTTTTTT. It yields the protein CASSLRGRTGELFF.

A word on this clone: In the same sample, other DNA sequences code for this CDR3. The DNA for the CDR3 is TGTGCCAGTAGTATAGGAATTAACTATGGCTACACCTTC. Translated, it gives CASSIGINYGYTF. The chain has TRBV19 and TRBJ1-2; D remains ambiguous. The CDR3 totals 13 residues. Trimming pared 1 base from V and 1 base from J, leaving 4 bases between. Germline CDR1 is LNHDA and CDR2 is SQIVND (reference sequence).

The DNA for the CDR3 is TGTGCCAGCAGCTCAAGAGACAGGAGAGGTCTTGAGCAGTTCTTC. Protein product: CASSSRDRRGLEQFF. V is TRBV7-8 and J is TRBJ2-1; TRBD1 is a possible D gene (6 bases). Germline V gene sequence: CDR1 SGHVS, CDR2 FQNEAQ. This CDR3 contains 15 residues. With 4 bases removed from V and 9 bases from J, the gap between germline ends came to 19 bases. Looking up the rest from reference TRBV7-8 and TRBJ2-1 gives the full variable domain: GAGVSQSPRYKVAKRGQDVALRCDPISGHVSLFWYQQALGQGPEFLTYFQNEAQLDKSGLPSDRFFAERPEGSVSTLKIQRTQQEDSAVYLCASSSRDRRGLEQFFGPGTRLTVL.

The V and J genes are TRBV30 and TRBJ1-1, with D tentatively TRBD1 (5 bases). CDR3 length equals 13 residues. The ends were cut back, 4 bases at V and 6 bases at J, with 15 bases in the middle. The germline gives CDR1 GTSNPN, CDR2 SVGIG (reference sequence). CDR3 residues: CAWTRRGPPEAFF. The CDR3 nucleotides are TGTGCCTGGACCCGTCGGGGCCCCCCTGAAGCTTTCTTT.

This chain links TRBV7-9 with TRBJ2-1; 11 nucleotides agree with TRBD2. Germline loops: CDR1 SEHNR, CDR2 FQNEAQ (reference sequence). This CDR3 is built from 16 residues. V lost 3 bases to trimming and J lost 9 bases; unmatched junction nucleotides: 10. Here the CDR3 reads CASSLSLAGALPEQFF. Written as DNA, the CDR3 is TGTGCCAGCAGCTTGTCACTAGCGGGAGCGTTACCTGAGCAGTTCTTC.

This clone has a single count. The rearrangement links TRBV29-1 to TRBJ1-2; 8 nucleotides agree with TRBD1. Germline loops: CDR1 SQVTM, CDR2 ANQGSEA. V was pared by 7 bases and J by 3 bases, with 7 bases of the junction left unmatched. The CDR3 has 13 amino acids. CDR3 residues: CSGGTGGDYGYTF. As DNA, the CDR3 is TGCAGCGGGGGGACAGGAGGGGACTATGGCTACACCTTC.

The chain couples TRBV18 to TRBJ1-5; 9 bases agree with TRBD1. This CDR3 is built from 16 residues. Germline values: CDR1 KGHSH, CDR2 LQKENI. J gave up 7 bases and V 10 bases, and 17 bases lay outside the gene matches. CDR3 in amino acids: CATSNNRDRVGQPQHF. The CDR3 DNA follows: TGTGCCACCTCTAATAACCGGGACAGGGTAGGACAGCCCCAGCATTTT.

Of note for this clone: The same CDR3 also results from other DNA sequences found in this sample. CDR3 sequence (DNA): TGTGCCAGCAGTTCCCGTAGTAGCACAGATACGCAGTATTTT. Translated: CASSSRSSTDTQYF. This sequence joins TRBV6-5 and TRBJ2-3; D is ambiguous. V was shortened by 4 bases and J by 0 bases, with 8 bases between the two germline ends. The CDR3 loop spans 14 amino acids. Germline CDR1 is MNHEY and CDR2 is SVGAGI.

The chain is built from TRBV12-3 or TRBV12-4 and TRBJ2-1; no clear D gene. Trimming cost V 7 bases and J 2 bases, with 9 bases left between them. The CDR3 is 13 amino acids. The CDR3 is CASMDSTYNEQFF. Written as DNA, the CDR3 is TGTGCCAGCATGGATAGCACCTACAATGAGCAGTTCTTC.

This clone was seen more than once but under ten times. This chain joins TRBV29-1 and TRBJ1-1, with D unresolved. The length of the CDR3 is 10 residues. V was trimmed by 2 bases and J by 8 bases, leaving 6 bases between them. The V gene's germline CDR1 is SQVTM and CDR2 ANQGSEA. As DNA, the CDR3 is TGCAGCGTTGAAAGAGGGGAAGCTTTCTTT. Amino acid sequence: CSVERGEAFF. The whole variable domain, remainder taken from reference TRBV29-1 and TRBJ1-1, is SAVISQKPSRDICQRGTSLTIQCQVDSQVTMMFWYRQQPGQSLTLIATANQGSEATYESGFVIDKFPISRPNLTFSTLTVSNMSPEDSSIYLCSVERGEAFFGQGTRLTVV.

V usage is TRBV5-6 and J usage is TRBJ2-1, with unresolved D. This CDR3 has 13 amino acids. Trimming left V 0 bases short and J 8 bases short, with 9 bases between. Germline-derived CDR1 and CDR2 are SGHDT and YYEEEE. CDR3: CASSLVLLHEQFF. The CDR3 DNA follows: TGTGCCAGCAGCTTGGTTCTGCTTCATGAGCAGTTCTTC.

The V gene is TRBV6-6, the J gene TRBJ2-1, with 12 positions matching TRBD2. The CDR3 contains 16 residues. Germline V gene lookup returns CDR1 MNHNY and CDR2 SVGAGI (reference sequence). V dropped 5 bases and J dropped 4; count of bases not matched to a gene: 6. CDR3 region: CASSRLAGEPYNEQFF. In nucleotides, the CDR3 is TGTGCCAGCAGTCGACTAGCGGGAGAGCCATACAATGAGCAGTTCTTC.

CDR3 nucleotide sequence: TGTGCCTGGAGTGTACGGGCGGGGTCAGCACAAGAGACCCAGTACTTC. Protein sequence: CAWSVRAGSAQETQYF. J is TRBJ2-5 and V is TRBV30, with D possibly matching TRBD2 (6 bases). The V end was cut by 0 bases, the J end by 2 bases, with 16 bases between. The CDR3 is 16 amino acids. Germline CDR1 is GTSNPN and CDR2 is SVGIG (reference sequence).

The chain couples TRBV7-9 to TRBJ2-7; 8 bases match TRBD1. The CDR3 length is 15 residues. Losses at the gene ends were 6 bases for V and 0 bases for J; bases not matched to a gene: 7. Germline V lookup: CDR1 SEHNR, CDR2 FQNEAQ (reference sequence). Written as DNA, the CDR3 is TGTGCCAGCAGAGGGGACAGGTCTAGCTCCTACGAGCAGTACTTC. Translated: CASRGDRSSSYEQYF.

The rearrangement joins TRBV5-6 to TRBJ1-2, with 7 nucleotides matching TRBD1. The CDR3 sequence is 15 residues long. Trimming cost V 6 bases and J 7 bases; bases outside gene matches: 15. Germline V lookup: CDR1 SGHDT, CDR2 YYEEEE. For the CDR3, the DNA is TGTGCCAGCACCAAGAACTCAGGGGGAAGAGGTGGCTACACCTTC. Translated: CASTKNSGGRGGYTF.

This chain connects TRBV9 to TRBJ2-3; the D is unclear. Germline V gene data show CDR1 as SGDLS and CDR2 as YYNGEE. The CDR3 totals 15 residues. V lost 3 bases and J 6 bases, leaving 17 bases between the germline ends. The CDR3 sequence is CASSEQTISLDTQYF. The DNA for the CDR3 is TGTGCCAGCAGCGAGCAAACCATTAGTCTGGATACGCAGTATTTT.

The rearrangement uses TRBV6-2 or TRBV6-3 and TRBJ1-2, with 8 bases aligning to TRBD1. The germline gives CDR1 MNHEY, CDR2 SVGEGT. Trimming removed 0 bases from V and 2 bases from J; junction bases left unmatched: 8. There are 17 residues in the CDR3. The CDR3 DNA reads TGTGCCAGCAGTTACTCCTGGACAGGGTCGGCGAACTATGGCTACACCTTC. This gives the protein CASSYSWTGSANYGYTF.

The chain joins TRBV27 to TRBJ2-7, with D perhaps matching TRBD2 (5 bases). The V gene lost 5 bases and the J gene lost 0 bases, with 11 bases spanning the gap. This CDR3 is 14 amino acids long. The germline gives CDR1 MNHEY, CDR2 SMNVEV (reference sequence). CDR3 coding DNA: TGTGCCAGCAGTGCGACGGGGAGCTCCTACGAGCAGTACTTC. Translation: CASSATGSSYEQYF.

The chain links TRBV5-1 to TRBJ2-5, with TRBD1 matching 9 bases. Per the germline V gene, CDR1 is SGHRS and CDR2 is YFSETQ. This CDR3 has 15 residues. V shed 4 bases and J 5 bases; nucleotides not matched to a gene: 9. Here the CDR3 reads CASSTTGGSGETQYF. DNA for the CDR3: TGCGCCAGCAGCACTACAGGGGGCTCGGGGGAGACCCAGTACTTC.

The count of this clone is one. V and J are TRBV29-1 and TRBJ2-3; D unclear. The CDR3 covers 13 residues. The V end was cut by 5 bases, the J end by 2 bases, with 11 bases between. Germline values: CDR1 SQVTM, CDR2 ANQGSEA. This CDR3 reads CSVQDGSTDTQYF. In nucleotides, the CDR3 is TGCAGCGTTCAGGACGGCTCCACAGATACGCAGTATTTT.

This clone came up once. The chain uses TRBV30 and TRBJ2-1, with a possible D match to TRBD2 (8 bases). CDR3 length: 13 residues. Per germline, CDR1 GTSNPN and CDR2 SVGIG (reference sequence). The V gene lost 0 bases and the J gene lost 12 bases, with 15 bases spanning the gap. CDR3 residues: CAWSVTGGTAQFF. In nucleotides, the CDR3 is TGTGCCTGGAGTGTAACGGGGGGGACAGCGCAGTTCTTC.

This clone was counted between two and nine times. The rearrangement joins TRBV5-4 to TRBJ2-1, with D perhaps assigned TRBD1 or TRBD2 (6 bases each). CDR1 and CDR2 (germline): SGHNT, YYREEE (reference sequence). Deletions cut 2 bases from V and 1 base from J, with 10 bases between. The CDR3 totals 15 residues. The CDR3: CASSFTGASYNEQFF. DNA for the CDR3: TGTGCCAGCAGCTTTACGGGGGCATCCTACAATGAGCAGTTCTTC.

The rearrangement joins TRBV15 to TRBJ1-5; no definite D call. Trimming removed 0 bases at V and 7 bases at J, with 7 bases between. The CDR3 totals 13 residues. Germline values: CDR1 LNHNV, CDR2 YYDKDF (reference sequence). In DNA, the CDR3 is TGTGCCACCAGCAGAGATGTAGGCCAGCCCCAGCATTTT. Translation gives CATSRDVGQPQHF. The full variable domain, in which reference TRBV15 and TRBJ1-5 provide the parts outside the CDR3, is DAMVIQNPRYQVTQFGKPVTLSCSQTLNHNVMYWYQQKSSQAPKLLFHYYDKDFNNEADTPDNFQSRRPNTSFCFLDIRSPGLGDTAMYLCATSRDVGQPQHFGDGTRLSIL.

The chain is built from TRBV3-1 (or the pseudogene TRBV3-2) and TRBJ2-7; D perhaps matches TRBD1 (6 bases). The CDR3 extends over 14 amino acids. V was trimmed by 1 base and J by 3 bases, leaving 10 bases between them. Germline assignment: CDR1 LGHDT and CDR2 YNNKEL (reference sequence). CDR3 residues: CASSQGQVGYEQYF. The CDR3 DNA follows: TGTGCCAGCAGCCAAGGACAGGTGGGCTACGAGCAGTACTTC.

The chain has TRBV4-1 and TRBJ2-3; D is ambiguous. The germline V gene has CDR1 MGHRA and CDR2 YSYEKL. Between the trimmed V and J ends, which lost 1 base and 2 bases, there was a span of 13 bases. The CDR3 spans 16 residues. The CDR3 nucleotides read TGCGCCAGCAGCCAAGGGGTGGGAAAGAACACAGATACGCAGTATTTT. The encoded protein is CASSQGVGKNTDTQYF.

The rearrangement links TRBV28 to TRBJ2-7, with TRBD2 as a possible D gene (7 bases). The germline gives CDR1 MDHEN, CDR2 SYDVKM. The CDR3 loop spans 17 amino acids. With 5 bases removed from V and 3 bases from J, the gap between germline ends came to 23 bases. The CDR3 DNA is TGTGCCAGCAGTCCGAAGGGGGTGGGGCTAGCGGACTACGAGCAGTACTTC. Translated: CASSPKGVGLADYEQYF.